The 12 T cell receptor beta chains given below trace back to one sample, sequenced in a study of memory CD4+ T cells and cytomegalovirus serostatus. The table came from immunoSEQ multiplex PCR; TCRdb's copy has only in-frame clones and leaves some out. The data contain some 73,000 clones, about 73% of them seen just once; the ten biggest clones take up just over 2.5%. Single viable CD3+CD4+CD8-CD45RO+ cells were sorted as the memory CD4+ T cells. Sequencing input: memory CD4+ T cells from blood. The receptors were gathered from an adult in good health and CMV-seropositive.

The V and J genes are TRBV19 and TRBJ2-2; the D gene is possibly TRBD1 (6 bases). CDR1 LNHDA and CDR2 SQIVND come from the germline V gene (reference sequence). The ends were cut back, 3 bases at V and 5 bases at J, with 16 bases in the middle. This CDR3 comprises 16 residues. The CDR3 sequence is CASSIVGGAGTGELFF. For the CDR3, the DNA is TGTGCCAGTAGTATTGTTGGGGGCGCAGGGACCGGGGAGCTGTTTTTT.

This clone was counted once. The rearrangement joins TRBV12-1 to TRBJ2-1; the DNA was not used to check the table's D call, TRBD2. TRBV12-1 is listed as a pseudogene. The CDR3 sequence is 21 residues long. The CDR3 DNA reads TGTGCCAGCAGCTTTCCGGGGCCGCTCTTTAATTGGACTAGCGGCGACAATGAGCAGTTCTTC. This codes for CASSFPGPLFNWTSGDNEQFF.

V and J are TRBV29-1 and TRBJ2-2, with a tentative D call TRBD2 (6 bases). The V gene's germline CDR1 is SQVTM and CDR2 ANQGSEA. This CDR3 spans 15 amino acids. Trimming cost V 7 bases and J 0 bases, with 15 bases left between them. The CDR3 reads CSAIPRGANTGELFF. Written as DNA, the CDR3 is TGCAGCGCCATCCCCCGCGGGGCGAACACCGGGGAGCTGTTTTTT.

This rearrangement joins TRBV20-1 to TRBJ2-7; TRBD2 is a possible D gene (5 bases). CDR1 is DFQATT, CDR2 SNEGSKA, per germline (reference sequence). Trimming stripped 4 bases from V and 10 bases from J, with 11 bases between. The CDR3 has 10 amino acids. The CDR3 bases are TGCAGTGCTACCAGACTACTTCAGTACTTC. Its protein product is CSATRLLQYF.

V gene TRBV10-1 combines with J gene TRBJ2-1; tentative D call: TRBD2 (6 bases). V was pared by 2 bases and J by 6 bases, with 14 bases between. This CDR3 comprises 15 residues. Looked up from germline, CDR1 is WNHNN and CDR2 is SYGVQD (reference sequence). This chain's CDR3 is CASSEGSVTSNEQFF. CDR3 nucleotide sequence: TGCGCCAGCAGTGAGGGGTCCGTGACTAGCAATGAGCAGTTCTTC.

The rearrangement uses TRBV6-6 and TRBJ1-5; D unresolved. This CDR3 has 15 amino acids. Germline V gene lookup returns CDR1 MNHNY and CDR2 SVGAGI (reference sequence). V dropped 5 bases and J dropped 0 bases, with 11 bases sitting between them. CDR3 coding DNA: TGTGCCAGCAGTAGTTCGGGGTATAGCAATCAGCCCCAGCATTTT. Protein product: CASSSSGYSNQPQHF.

Notes on this clone: Other DNA sequences in this sample translate to the same CDR3. The chain carries TRBV27 and TRBJ1-4; D is perhaps TRBD1 (5 bases). The V gene lost 3 bases and the J gene lost 6 bases, with 8 bases spanning the gap. This CDR3 is built from 13 residues. In germline, CDR1 is MNHEY, CDR2 SMNVEV (reference sequence). The CDR3 spells CASSFSGYEKLFF. In DNA form, the CDR3 reads TGTGCCAGCAGTTTTTCAGGGTATGAAAAACTGTTTTTT.

This chain uses TRBV5-1 with TRBJ1-2; 7 nucleotides align to TRBD1. CDR3 size: 17 residues. The germline V gene encodes CDR1 SGHRS and CDR2 YFSETQ. The J segment lost 5 bases and the V segment lost 0 bases, leaving 13 bases of the junction unmatched. Here the CDR3 reads CASSLASAPGQKYGYTF. The CDR3 DNA reads as TGCGCCAGCAGCTTGGCTTCGGCCCCGGGACAGAAGTATGGCTACACCTTC.

The V call is TRBV18, the J call TRBJ1-1, with D unresolved. The V end lost 4 bases, the J end lost 1 base, and 13 bases lay between the germline ends. This CDR3 spans 15 amino acids. The germline gives CDR1 KGHSH, CDR2 LQKENI. This CDR3 reads CASSLDSTPNTEAFF. The CDR3 nucleotides are TGTGCCAGCTCACTAGATAGTACCCCGAACACTGAAGCTTTCTTT.

J is TRBJ1-2 and V is TRBV7-2; D might be TRBD1 (6 bases). Trimming cost V 5 bases and J 7 bases, with 11 bases left between them. CDR3 length: 12 residues. Germline CDR1 SGHTA, CDR2 FQGNSA. CDR3 sequence (DNA): TGTGCCAGCAGCCGGGACATTGGTGGCTACACCTTC. Encoded protein: CASSRDIGGYTF.

The chain employs TRBV10-3 and TRBJ2-2; tentative D call: TRBD2 (5 bases). This CDR3 region has 12 residues. V shed 2 bases and J shed 13 bases, with 11 bases lying between them. Germline lookup yields CDR1 ENHRY and CDR2 SYGVKD. The CDR3, as DNA: TGTGCCATCAGTGAGCCAAGCGGTCGGCTGTTTTTT. Translated, it gives CAISEPSGRLFF.

The J gene is TRBJ1-5, the V gene TRBV6-1; no reliable D call. The CDR3 has 15 amino acids. V gave up 7 bases and J gave up 3 bases, with 16 bases separating them. Germline loops: CDR1 MNHNS, CDR2 SASEGT. The CDR3 DNA reads TGTGCCAGCATAAGATCCAGGAATGACAATCAGCCCCAGCATTTT. This codes for CASIRSRNDNQPQHF.